Sequencing of this T cell receptor (beta chain) was carried out in a study of human T cells and chemical hapten exposure. From the RACE reads, TCRdb called clonotypes with MiXCR, one entry per CDR3 protein. Among hundreds of thousands of distinct CDR3 sequences listed, about 6.3% were seen once. The time point was: patch test 2, 6 weeks after DPC sensitization. The treatment: therapeutic diphenylcyclopropenone sensitization with weekly scalp DPC. The germline CDR1 and CDR2 sequences are MDHEN and SYDVKM. The CDR3 is made up of 14 amino acids. Trimming cost V 6 bases and J 11 bases, with 17 bases left between them.

This clonotype originated in a woman between 18 and 30 years old with alopecia areata. Some clones in this sample may be carry-over from other donors' samples. This specimen was whole blood, taken in connection with sensitization to the hapten diphenylcyclopropenone (DPC). V usage is TRBV28 and J usage is TRBJ1-6, with D possibly TRBD1 on 6 matching bases. The chain's CDR3 is CASSGTGGFAPLHF. The DNA of the CDR3 is TGTGCCAGCAGCGGGACGGGGGGCTTTGCACCCCTCCACTTT. Full variable domain (outside the CDR3, taken from reference TRBV28 and TRBJ1-6): DVKVTQSSRYLVKRTGEKVFLECVQDMDHENMFWYRQDPGLGLRLIYFSYDVKMKEKGDIPEGYSVSREKKERFSLILESASTNQTSMYLCASSGTGGFAPLHFGNGTRLTVT.